This T cell receptor beta chain emerged from a study of identifying expanded T cells in peripheral blood. During the collection period, no donor immune events like infections were recorded. Germline V gene data show CDR1 as SGHTA and CDR2 as FQGNSA. Trimming removed 1 base at V and 8 bases at J, with 11 bases between. This CDR3 has 13 amino acids. TCRdb's table, derived via immunoSEQ multiplex PCR, lists solely in-frame clones and lacks some. The sample includes 90,000 to 110,000 clones, approximately 90% of them seen just once. This chain connects TRBV7-2 to TRBJ1-2; D is unresolved. This TCR was recovered from a person aged 18 to 75 in good health. Sample: blood. The CDR3 region is CASSLGGSRGYTF. The CDR3, as DNA: TGTGCCAGCAGCTTAGGTGGGTCCCGGGGCTACACCTTC.